This T cell receptor beta chain was obtained from a study of metastatic and nonmetastatic thyroid tumors. Overall study: Repertoires were compared across blood and tumor or nodule tissue from malignant and benign thyroid patients.

Per the germline V gene, CDR1 is SNHLY and CDR2 is FYNNEI. The V and J ends lost 5 bases and 5 bases, in that order; junction bases with no gene match: 4. CDR3 length equals 13 residues. This clone was picked up a small number of times. The antigen is unknown. Original processing notes: Building a distant-metastasis classifier for papillary thyroid cancer drew on CDR3 differences across clinicopathological groups. TCRdb redid the clone calls on the PCR reads using MiXCR. The V and J calls reflect TCRdb's pipeline rather than the authors' work. Among just over 20,000 clones, around 16% were seen once, and the ten largest hold under 20%. Patients underwent thyroid surgery, and none had received any treatment before it. Findings and limits, study-wide: Within blood and tumor, benign nodules reportedly had significantly lower TCR beta diversity than malignant thyroid tumors did.

Sequenced sample: blood. The chain carries TRBV2 and TRBJ2-7, with 9 bases matching TRBD2. This TCR was recovered from a female donor with papillary thyroid cancer or a benign thyroid nodule (not recorded which). Some clones in this sample may be carry-over from other donors' samples. CDR3 region: CASSPGTSNEQYF. The CDR3 nucleotides read TGTGCCAGCAGTCCCGGGACTAGCAACGAGCAGTACTTC.